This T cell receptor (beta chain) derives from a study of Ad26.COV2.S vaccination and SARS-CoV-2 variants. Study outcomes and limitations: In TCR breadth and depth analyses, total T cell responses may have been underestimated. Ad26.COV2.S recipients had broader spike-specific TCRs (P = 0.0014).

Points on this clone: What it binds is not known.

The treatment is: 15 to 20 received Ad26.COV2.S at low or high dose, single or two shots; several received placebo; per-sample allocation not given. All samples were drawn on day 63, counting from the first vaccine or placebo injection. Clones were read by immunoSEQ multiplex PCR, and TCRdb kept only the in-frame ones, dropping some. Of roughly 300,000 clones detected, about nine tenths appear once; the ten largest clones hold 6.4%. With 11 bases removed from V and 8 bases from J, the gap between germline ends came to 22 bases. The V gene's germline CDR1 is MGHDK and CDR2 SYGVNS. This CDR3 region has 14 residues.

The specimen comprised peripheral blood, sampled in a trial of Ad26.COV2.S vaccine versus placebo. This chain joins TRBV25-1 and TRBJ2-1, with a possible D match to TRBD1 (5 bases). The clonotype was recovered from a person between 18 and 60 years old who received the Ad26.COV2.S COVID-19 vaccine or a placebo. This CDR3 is CALPYDPGWDEQFF. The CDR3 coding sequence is TGTGCCTTACCCTACGATCCAGGGTGGGATGAGCAGTTCTTC.